These 28 T cell receptor beta chains were all obtained from the same sample, sequenced in a study of regulatory T cells in long-lasting Graves disease. Investigators prepared the TCR beta libraries by applying iRepertoire HTBI primers and Arm-PCR of CDR3 regions. TCRdb fed the multiplex PCR reads into MiXCR, producing one record per CDR3 protein. The sample gives hundreds of thousands of distinct CDR3 sequences, around 32% of which show up once; about two fifths is in the top ten. Time point reported: persistent/refractory GD, antithyroid drugs over 5 years with positive TRAb. From PBMCs, RNA was extracted and then used to make the TCR library. The sample here was peripheral blood mononuclear cells (PBMCs), taken when the disease was refractory, from a patient treated with antithyroid drugs. Receptors originate from a female donor with Graves disease.

The gene calls are TRBV5-1 and TRBJ1-2, with D perhaps TRBD1 (6 bases). The germline V and J ends were trimmed by 0 bases and 4 bases, with 16 bases remaining between them. The CDR3 runs 16 residues. CDR1 is SGHRS, CDR2 YFSETQ, per germline. CDR3: CASSLDVQGSFYGYTF. For the CDR3, the DNA is TGCGCCAGCAGCTTGGATGTGCAGGGGAGTTTCTATGGCTACACCTTC.

This sequence joins TRBV20-1 and TRBJ1-1; D is undetermined. The CDR3 spans 12 residues. CDR1 DFQATT and CDR2 SNEGSKA come from the germline V gene (reference sequence). V was pared by 3 bases and J by 1 base, with 6 bases between. The CDR3 spells CSASLTNTEAFF. CDR3 DNA sequence: TGCAGTGCTAGTCTAACGAACACTGAAGCTTTCTTT.

This clonotype was detected ten times or more. The chain joins TRBV12-3 or TRBV12-4 to TRBJ1-5, with 10 nucleotides matching TRBD1. The CDR3 consists of 14 residues. J gave up 6 bases and V 6 bases, and 5 bases lay outside the gene matches. The CDR3 loop reads CASSSGQGFQPQHF. In nucleotides, the CDR3 is TGTGCCAGCAGCTCGGGACAGGGGTTTCAGCCCCAGCATTTT.

The rearrangement joins TRBV5-4 to TRBJ1-2; TRBD1 aligns across 7 bases. CDR1 and CDR2 (germline): SGHNT, YYREEE (reference sequence). J was trimmed by 5 bases and V by 0 bases; bases with no gene match: 7. CDR3 size: 15 residues. CDR3 coding DNA: TGTGCCAGCAGCTTGGCAGGACAGGCCCGTTATGGCTACACCTTC. Protein sequence: CASSLAGQARYGYTF.

The rearrangement joins TRBV6-1 to TRBJ2-2; D not certain. The V gene lost 3 bases and the J gene lost 1 base, with 9 bases spanning the gap. Looked up from germline, CDR1 is MNHNS and CDR2 is SASEGT. The CDR3 runs 15 residues. In nucleotides, the CDR3 is TGTGCCAGCAGTGATCGGCCAGGGAACACCGGGGAGCTGTTTTTT. Protein sequence: CASSDRPGNTGELFF.

In its sample, this clonotype was seen a few times. The chain employs TRBV7-2 and TRBJ1-1; a weak D match, TRBD1 (5 bases). Germline CDR1 is SGHTA and CDR2 is FQGNSA. The CDR3 has 13 residues. V lost 1 base to trimming and J lost 10 bases, with 13 bases between them. CDR3 DNA: TGTGCCAGCAGCTTAGGGCCAGGGCCGTCAGCTTTCTTT. Translating gives CASSLGPGPSAFF.

This rearrangement joins TRBV5-4 to TRBJ2-5; TRBD1 might be the D (5 bases). This CDR3 comprises 15 residues. The V gene lost 0 bases and the J gene lost 4 bases, with 13 bases spanning the gap. Germline V gene sequence: CDR1 SGHNT, CDR2 YYREEE (reference sequence). The CDR3 region has the DNA TGTGCCAGCAGCTTGGGTTCAGGGAATCGAGAGACCCAGTACTTC. Residues: CASSLGSGNRETQYF.

About this clonotype itself: An end of the junction differs from the germline gene, which may be a read error. The gene calls are TRBV11-2 and TRBJ2-7; D is unresolved. Germline-derived CDR1 and CDR2 are SGHAT and FQNNGV. The CDR3 is 15 amino acids. CDR3 region: CASSLDLGISYAQYF. In nucleotides, the CDR3 is TGTGCCAGCAGCTTAGATCTAGGTATCTCCTACGCGCAGTACTTC.

V is TRBV27 and J is TRBJ2-7, with D uncertain. The CDR3 length is 11 residues. The V end lost 10 bases, the J end lost 7 bases, and 14 bases lay between the germline ends. Germline V gives CDR1 MNHEY, CDR2 SMNVEV (reference sequence). CDR3 in amino acids: CATIQAGEQYF. As DNA, the CDR3 is TGTGCCACCATCCAGGCTGGGGAGCAGTACTTC.

In this sample, this clonotype turned up a few times. The chain carries TRBV10-3 and TRBJ1-2; 8 bases agree with TRBD1. Per the germline V gene, CDR1 is ENHRY and CDR2 is SYGVKD. Unmatched junction bases numbered 8, after V lost 2 bases and J lost 6 bases. CDR3 size: 15 residues. The CDR3 loop reads CAISEAGGAINGYTF. The CDR3 bases are TGTGCCATCAGTGAGGCAGGGGGCGCGATAAATGGCTACACCTTC.

Many counts were recorded for this clonotype. The rearrangement joins TRBV11-2 to TRBJ2-5; the D gene is possibly TRBD1 (5 bases). The CDR3 runs 15 residues. Trimming pared 0 bases from V and 3 bases from J, leaving 11 bases between. Germline lookup yields CDR1 SGHAT and CDR2 FQNNGV. In DNA, the CDR3 is TGTGCCAGCAGCTTAGATGGAATGACAGAAGAGACCCAGTACTTC. It codes for CASSLDGMTEETQYF.

Comment on this clonotype: A much larger clone lies a single base off, so this may be a read error. The rearrangement links TRBV6-1 to TRBJ2-7; D is undetermined. V was shortened by 1 base and J by 12 bases, with 13 bases between the two germline ends. This CDR3 has 12 residues. Looked up from germline, CDR1 is MNHNS and CDR2 is SASEGT. This CDR3 is CASSEGGYWGYF. The CDR3, as DNA: TGTGCCAGCAGTGAAGGGGGTTACTGGGGGTACTTC.

The chain is built from TRBV12-3 or TRBV12-4 and TRBJ2-4; TRBD1 matches 7 bases. The V gene end was trimmed by 5 bases and the J gene end by 8 bases; junction bases not matched to a gene: 6. This CDR3 has 13 amino acids. CDR3 in amino acids: CASSAGTEDIQYF. CDR3 nucleotides: TGTGCCAGCAGTGCCGGGACAGAGGACATTCAGTACTTC.

The chain uses TRBV9 and TRBJ2-1; 9 nucleotides align to TRBD2. There are 15 residues in the CDR3. Germline loops: CDR1 SGDLS, CDR2 YYNGEE. The junction had 6 bases not matched to a gene; V was cut back by 0 bases and J by 8 bases. Here the CDR3 reads CASSVGGSGSDEQFF. CDR3 in DNA: TGTGCCAGCAGCGTAGGGGGTAGCGGGAGTGATGAGCAGTTCTTC.

This clonotype was picked up many times. The CDR3 protein is CAISDEQVEAFF. As DNA, the CDR3 is TGTGCCATCAGTGATGAGCAGGTGGAAGCTTTCTTT. This sequence joins TRBV10-3 and TRBJ1-1; the D is unclear. The CDR3 spans 12 residues. Germline loops: CDR1 ENHRY, CDR2 SYGVKD. The V end was cut by 3 bases, the J end by 8 bases, with 10 bases between.

This clonotype was seen repeatedly, ten times or more. This sequence joins TRBV2 and TRBJ2-6, with 7 bases matching TRBD1. CDR1 SNHLY and CDR2 FYNNEI come from the germline V gene. V shed 6 bases, J shed 2 bases, and the junction held 7 bases outside the gene matches. The CDR3 loop spans 16 amino acids. As DNA, the CDR3 is TGTGCCAGCAGCCCCAGGGGGAAGACTGGGGCCAACGTCCTGACTTTC. Encoded protein: CASSPRGKTGANVLTF.

In its sample, this clonotype was seen a few times. The CDR3 loop reads CASRGTGEHYGYTF. CDR3 DNA sequence: TGTGCCAGCAGGGGGACAGGGGAACACTATGGCTACACCTTC. The chain links TRBV7-3 to TRBJ1-2, with 10 bases aligning to TRBD1. V gave up 6 bases and J gave up 3 bases; unmatched junction bases: 4. The CDR3 length is 14 residues. Germline assignment: CDR1 SGHTA and CDR2 FQGTGA.

This clonotype was counted only a few times. The V and J genes are TRBV27 and TRBJ2-5; 13 bases map to TRBD2. Germline CDR1 and CDR2: MNHEY and SMNVEV (reference sequence). The CDR3 is made up of 21 amino acids. V was clipped by 2 bases and J by 0 bases; unmatched bases: 15. CDR3 in amino acids: CASSLTGLAGRGRGHQETQYF. Here the CDR3 DNA reads TGTGCCAGCAGTTTAACGGGACTAGCGGGAAGGGGGAGGGGACACCAAGAGACCCAGTACTTC.

CDR3 amino acids: CASSSPRTSGNTGELFF. For the CDR3, the DNA is TGTGCCAGCAGTTCTCCCCGGACTAGCGGGAACACCGGGGAGCTGTTTTTT. The J gene is TRBJ2-2, the V gene TRBV6-9, with 10 bases matching TRBD2. This CDR3 is 17 amino acids long. V dropped 4 bases and J dropped 1; count of bases not matched to a gene: 6. Germline values: CDR1 MNHGY, CDR2 SVAAGI.

To note about this clonotype: A single base separates this from a much larger clone, so it may be a read error. The J gene is TRBJ2-5, the V gene TRBV2; 12 nucleotides line up with TRBD2. CDR1 and CDR2 (germline): SNHLY, FYNNEI. V gave up 7 bases and J gave up 4 bases; unmatched junction bases: 10. CDR3 length: 16 residues. For the CDR3, the DNA is TGTGCCAGCATCAGACTCCTGGGACTAGCGGGAGAGACCCAGTACTTC. Translating gives CASIRLLGLAGETQYF.

This clonotype turned up a few times. The rearrangement uses TRBV9 and TRBJ2-2; no reliable D call. Trimming shortened V by 5 bases and J by 6 bases, and 11 bases separated the two germline ends. Germline CDR1 is SGDLS and CDR2 is YYNGEE. CDR3 length: 13 amino acids. The CDR3 region is CASSYGASGELFF. CDR3 in DNA: TGTGCCAGCAGTTATGGAGCTTCCGGGGAGCTGTTTTTT.

V and J are TRBV11-2 and TRBJ1-2; D ambiguous. Trimming stripped 0 bases from V and 8 bases from J, with 19 bases between. This CDR3 is built from 16 residues. Germline V gives CDR1 SGHAT, CDR2 FQNNGV. The CDR3 region is CASSLDGAITSLGYTF. The CDR3 DNA is TGTGCCAGCAGCTTAGATGGAGCGATCACAAGTCTGGGCTACACCTTC.

This clonotype was picked up many times. The J gene is TRBJ2-5, the V gene TRBV6-1, with 14 bases lining up with TRBD2. CDR1 MNHNS and CDR2 SASEGT come from the germline V gene. Unmatched junction bases numbered 4, after V lost 2 bases and J lost 2 bases. CDR3 length: 17 amino acids. For the CDR3, the DNA is TGTGCCAGCAGTGAACCTGGACTAGCGGGAGGTCAAGAGACCCAGTACTTC. Its protein product is CASSEPGLAGGQETQYF.

DNA of the CDR3: TGCGCCAGCAGTCCCTTAGACCTTGACAGGCCCTTCGGTGAGACCCAGTACTTC. Translated, it gives CASSPLDLDRPFGETQYF. The chain employs TRBV10-2 and TRBJ2-5; a weak D match, TRBD1 (6 bases). The CDR3 is 18 residues long. Trimming shortened V by 5 bases and J by 5 bases, and 27 bases separated the two germline ends. Germline V lookup: CDR1 WSHSY, CDR2 SAAADI.

This clonotype came up many times. The chain has TRBV12-3 or TRBV12-4 and TRBJ1-6, with D hard to call. This CDR3 spans 15 amino acids. V was trimmed by 8 bases and J by 0 bases, leaving 11 bases between them. CDR3 coding DNA: TGTGCCAGCGGGTGGGGTAGCTCCTATAATTCACCCCTCCACTTT. Translated: CASGWGSSYNSPLHF.

This clonotype was seen ten or more times. The genes are TRBV28 and TRBJ1-4, with D tentatively TRBD1 (5 bases). Germline lookup yields CDR1 MDHEN and CDR2 SYDVKM. This CDR3 is built from 16 residues. V was pared by 7 bases and J by 8 bases, with 23 bases between. The CDR3 sequence: CASTGPGGNAQEKLFF. In DNA, the CDR3 is TGTGCCAGCACCGGACCCGGGGGGAACGCACAAGAAAAACTGTTTTTT.

This clonotype was seen ten or more times. The rearrangement joins TRBV7-2 to TRBJ1-2; D remains unclear. Germline V gene data show CDR1 as SGHTA and CDR2 as FQGNSA. The V gene lost 2 bases and the J gene lost 2 bases, with 9 bases spanning the gap. This CDR3 has 14 residues. The CDR3 DNA follows: TGTGCCAGCAGCTTAATGACAAACAACTATGGCTACACCTTC. Translating gives CASSLMTNNYGYTF.

This chain joins TRBV19 and TRBJ2-7, with 9 bases matching TRBD1. Unmatched junction bases numbered 7, after V lost 9 bases and J lost 7 bases. The CDR3 spans 12 residues. Germline V gene lookup returns CDR1 LNHDA and CDR2 SQIVND (reference sequence). CDR3 amino acids: CASGTGLKEQYF. Here the CDR3 DNA reads TGTGCCAGCGGGACAGGGTTAAAAGAGCAGTACTTC.